This T cell receptor beta chain was documented in a study of CD8 T cells in ankylosing spondylitis. Germline assignment: CDR1 MNHEY and CDR2 SVGAGI. The length of the CDR3 is 13 residues. The germline V and J ends were trimmed by 0 bases and 7 bases, with 7 bases remaining between them. This clonotype was detected only a few times. The antigen is not known. Each CDR3 protein gets one entry after TCRdb re-called the 5' RACE reads with MiXCR. In the table there are fewer than 750,000 distinct CDR3 sequences, under 20% of which are singletons. Overall study findings and caveats: Blood of patients with ankylosing spondylitis appeared to be characterized by a TCR beta motif of roughly eight highly homologous variants.

The receptor was isolated from a male donor with ankylosing spondylitis. This rearrangement joins TRBV6-5 to TRBJ1-5; D call uncertain. The sequenced sample consisted of blood, either unsorted or a sorted T cell fraction (not recorded which). The CDR3 nucleotides read TGTGCCAGCAGTTACTCGACTGCGCAGCCCCAGCATTTT. It codes for CASSYSTAQPQHF.